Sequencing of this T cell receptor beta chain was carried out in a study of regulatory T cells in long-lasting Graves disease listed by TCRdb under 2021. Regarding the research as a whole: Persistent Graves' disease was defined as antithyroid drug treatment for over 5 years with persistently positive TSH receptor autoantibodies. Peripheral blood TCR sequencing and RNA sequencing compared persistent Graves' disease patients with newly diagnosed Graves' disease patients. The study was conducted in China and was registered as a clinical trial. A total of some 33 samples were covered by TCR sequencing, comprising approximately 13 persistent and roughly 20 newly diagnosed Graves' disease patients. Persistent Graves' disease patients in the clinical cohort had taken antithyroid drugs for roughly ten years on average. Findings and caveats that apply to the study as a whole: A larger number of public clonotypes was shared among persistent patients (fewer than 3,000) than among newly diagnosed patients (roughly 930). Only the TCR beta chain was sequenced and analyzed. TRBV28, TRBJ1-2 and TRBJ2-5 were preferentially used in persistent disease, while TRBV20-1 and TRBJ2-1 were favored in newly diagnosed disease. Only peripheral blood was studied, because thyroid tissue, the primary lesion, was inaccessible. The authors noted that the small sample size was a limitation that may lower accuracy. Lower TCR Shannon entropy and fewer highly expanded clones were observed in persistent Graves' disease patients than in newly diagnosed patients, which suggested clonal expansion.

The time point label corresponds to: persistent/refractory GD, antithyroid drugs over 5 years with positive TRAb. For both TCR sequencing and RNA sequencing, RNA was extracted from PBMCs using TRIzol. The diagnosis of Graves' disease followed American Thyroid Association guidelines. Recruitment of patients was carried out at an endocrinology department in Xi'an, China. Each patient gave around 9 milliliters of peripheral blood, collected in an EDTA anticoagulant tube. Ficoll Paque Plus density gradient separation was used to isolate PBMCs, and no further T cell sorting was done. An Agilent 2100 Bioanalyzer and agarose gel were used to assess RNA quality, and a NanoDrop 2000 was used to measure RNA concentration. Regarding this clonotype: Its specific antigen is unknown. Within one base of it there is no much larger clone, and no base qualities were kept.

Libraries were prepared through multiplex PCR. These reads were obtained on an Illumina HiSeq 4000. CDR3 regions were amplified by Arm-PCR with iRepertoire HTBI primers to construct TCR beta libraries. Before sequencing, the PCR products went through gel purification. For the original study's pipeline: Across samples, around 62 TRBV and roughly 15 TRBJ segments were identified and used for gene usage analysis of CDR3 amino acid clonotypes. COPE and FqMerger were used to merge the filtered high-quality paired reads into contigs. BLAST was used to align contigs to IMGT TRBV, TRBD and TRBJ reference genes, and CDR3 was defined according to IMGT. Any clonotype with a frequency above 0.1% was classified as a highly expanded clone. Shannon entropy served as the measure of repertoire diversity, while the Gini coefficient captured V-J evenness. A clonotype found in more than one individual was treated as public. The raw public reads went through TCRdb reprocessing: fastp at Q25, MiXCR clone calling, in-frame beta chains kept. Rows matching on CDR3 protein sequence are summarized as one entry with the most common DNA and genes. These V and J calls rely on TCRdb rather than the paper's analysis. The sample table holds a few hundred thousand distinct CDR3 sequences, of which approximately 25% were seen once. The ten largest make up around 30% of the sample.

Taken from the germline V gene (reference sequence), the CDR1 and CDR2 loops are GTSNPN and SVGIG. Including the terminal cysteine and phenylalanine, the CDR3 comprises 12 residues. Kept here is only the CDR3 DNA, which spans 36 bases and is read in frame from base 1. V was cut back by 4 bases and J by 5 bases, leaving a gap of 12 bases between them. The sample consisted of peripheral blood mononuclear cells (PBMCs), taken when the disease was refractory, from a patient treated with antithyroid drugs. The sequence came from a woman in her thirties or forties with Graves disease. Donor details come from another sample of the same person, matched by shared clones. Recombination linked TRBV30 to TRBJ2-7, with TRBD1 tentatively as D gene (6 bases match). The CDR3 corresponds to CAWNRVRDEQYF. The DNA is TGTGCCTGGAACAGGGTTAGGGACGAGCAGTACTTC.